The 28 T cell receptor beta chains below all came from one sample that was sequenced in a study of blood T cell repertoires in COVID-19. Here immunoSEQ multiplex PCR was the method, and the copy in TCRdb shows in-frame clones only, minus some. Among 52,000 or so clones listed, approximately 85% were seen once. Sequencing was carried out using peripheral blood. These receptors were obtained from a human donor in a cohort sampled during active COVID-19.

The chain uses TRBV25-1 and TRBJ2-3; D might be TRBD1 (5 bases). Germline CDR1 reads MGHDK; CDR2 reads SYGVNS. V was clipped by 4 bases and J by 4 bases, with 6 bases between them. This CDR3 comprises 12 residues. The CDR3 nucleotides read TGTGCCAGCAGTGCAGGGCCAGATACGCAGTATTTT. It encodes CASSAGPDTQYF.

The chain employs TRBV6-5 and TRBJ1-2, with 10 bases that match TRBD1. CDR1 and CDR2 from the germline V gene are MNHEY and SVGAGI. V lost 5 bases to trimming and J lost 6 bases; unmatched junction nucleotides: 3. This CDR3 spans 13 amino acids. The CDR3 here is CASSTTGGDGYTF. Written as DNA, the CDR3 is TGTGCCAGCAGTACGACAGGGGGCGATGGCTACACCTTC.

This chain uses TRBV14 with TRBJ2-4; tentatively, D is TRBD2 (6 bases). Germline CDR1 is SGHDN and CDR2 is FVKESK. V was shortened by 2 bases and J by 15 bases, with 14 bases between the two germline ends. This CDR3 spans 12 amino acids. The CDR3 loop is CASSQSSGAWYF. The CDR3 DNA reads TGTGCCAGCAGCCAAAGTAGCGGTGCTTGGTACTTC.

The chain combines TRBV3-1 (or the pseudogene TRBV3-2) with TRBJ1-2; D is ambiguous. Germline V lookup: CDR1 LGHDT, CDR2 YNNKEL (reference sequence). This CDR3 is built from 13 residues. V was trimmed by 1 base and J by 5 bases, leaving 8 bases between them. The CDR3 DNA follows: TGTGCCAGCAGCCAAGTGAGGGTTTATGGCTACACCTTC. Protein: CASSQVRVYGYTF.

This clone was found once. CDR3: CASSYRRGGPENIQYF. The DNA for the CDR3 is TGTGCCAGCAGCTACCGAAGGGGGGGGCCGGAGAACATTCAGTACTTC. The V call is TRBV5-4, the J call TRBJ2-4; maybe TRBD2 (7 bases). This CDR3 spans 16 amino acids. Trimming took 3 bases from V and 7 from J, leaving 20 bases between them. Looked up from germline, CDR1 is SGHNT and CDR2 is YYREEE (reference sequence).

The chain uses TRBV5-1 and TRBJ2-7; 7 nucleotides agree with TRBD2. J was trimmed by 3 bases and V by 0 bases; bases with no gene match: 6. The CDR3 consists of 15 residues. Germline loops: CDR1 SGHRS, CDR2 YFSETQ. CDR3 DNA: TGCGCCAGCAGCTTGGCCCTAGCGGCAAACTACGAGCAGTACTTC. It encodes CASSLALAANYEQYF. Using reference TRBV5-1 and TRBJ2-7 for the parts outside the CDR3, the full variable domain is KAGVTQTPRYLIKTRGQQVTLSCSPISGHRSVSWYQQTPGQGLQFLFEYFSETQRNKGNFPGRFSGRQFSNSRSEMNVSTLELGDSALYLCASSLALAANYEQYFGPGTRLTVT.

The chain links TRBV2 to TRBJ1-5, with unresolved D. The CDR3 loop spans 12 amino acids. Germline-derived CDR1 and CDR2 are SNHLY and FYNNEI. Trimming removed 6 bases at V and 6 bases at J, with 9 bases between. This CDR3 reads CASRGEGQPQHF. In nucleotides, the CDR3 is TGTGCCAGCAGGGGCGAGGGTCAGCCCCAGCATTTT.

The V gene is TRBV2, the J gene TRBJ2-3; 10 bases are shared with TRBD2. Per germline, CDR1 SNHLY and CDR2 FYNNEI. This CDR3 is built from 15 residues. Trimming at V came to 8 bases and at J to 0 bases, leaving 5 bases not matched to a gene. CDR3 sequence reads: CASLGLAESTDTQYF. The CDR3 DNA reads as TGTGCCAGCTTAGGACTAGCGGAAAGCACAGATACGCAGTATTTT. Complete variable domain (other parts from reference TRBV2 and TRBJ2-3): EPEVTQTPSHQVTQMGQEVILRCVPISNHLYFYWYRQILGQKVEFLVSFYNNEISEKSEIFDDQFSVERPDGSNFTLKIRSTKLEDSAMYFCASLGLAESTDTQYFGPGTRLTVL.

V and J are TRBV11-3 and TRBJ2-1; TRBD2 agrees at 7 bases. V shed 5 bases, J shed 5 bases, and the junction held 3 bases outside the gene matches. The length of the CDR3 is 13 residues. Germline CDR1 is SGHNT and CDR2 is YENEEA. CDR3 protein: CASSTSANNEQFF. The CDR3 nucleotides read TGTGCCAGCAGCACTAGCGCCAACAATGAGCAGTTCTTC.

The rearrangement uses TRBV6-1 and TRBJ2-1; D is uncertain. V lost 3 bases to trimming and J lost 4 bases, with 4 bases between them. This CDR3 is built from 12 residues. In germline, CDR1 is MNHNS, CDR2 SASEGT. The CDR3 DNA follows: TGTGCCAGCAGTGAGCGGTACAATGAGCAGTTCTTC. Protein: CASSERYNEQFF.

A few counts support this clone. The chain combines TRBV6-1 with TRBJ1-1; TRBD1 matches at 9 bases. Germline trimming cut 0 bases from V and 4 bases from J; bases unmatched to any gene: 3. Germline V CDR1 and CDR2: MNHNS, SASEGT. The CDR3 is made up of 15 amino acids. CDR3 in DNA: TGTGCCAGCAGTGAAGCCGAGGGACAGGGCACTGAAGCTTTCTTT. As protein: CASSEAEGQGTEAFF.

The V call is TRBV15, the J call TRBJ2-7; 7 nucleotides line up with TRBD1. After removal of 0 bases from V and 6 bases from J, the junction contained 8 bases not matched to a gene. Germline V gene data show CDR1 as LNHNV and CDR2 as YYDKDF (reference sequence). This CDR3 comprises 15 residues. The CDR3 reads CATSRDQGQMGEQYF. The CDR3 DNA reads as TGTGCCACCAGCAGAGATCAGGGACAGATGGGCGAGCAGTACTTC. Drawing the rest from reference TRBV15 and TRBJ2-7, the complete variable domain is DAMVIQNPRYQVTQFGKPVTLSCSQTLNHNVMYWYQQKSSQAPKLLFHYYDKDFNNEADTPDNFQSRRPNTSFCFLDIRSPGLGDTAMYLCATSRDQGQMGEQYFGPGTRLTVT.

V gene TRBV19 combines with J gene TRBJ2-1, with TRBD1 matching 7 bases. The germline gives CDR1 LNHDA, CDR2 SQIVND (reference sequence). CDR3 size: 17 residues. J gave up 5 bases and V 3 bases, and 13 bases lay outside the gene matches. CDR3 protein: CASSIGLGQLINNEQFF. CDR3 bases: TGTGCCAGTAGTATCGGTTTGGGACAGTTAATAAACAATGAGCAGTTCTTC.

The chain has TRBV10-3 and TRBJ2-1; tentative D call: TRBD2 (5 bases). V was trimmed by 6 bases and J by 0 bases, leaving 12 bases between them. This CDR3 region has 15 residues. Germline V gene lookup returns CDR1 ENHRY and CDR2 SYGVKD. CDR3 nucleotides: TGTGCCATCAGCTCCGGAGGTGCCTCCTACAATGAGCAGTTCTTC. Translated, it gives CAISSGGASYNEQFF.

This chain connects TRBV4-3 to TRBJ2-1; 9 bases map to TRBD1. Trimming at V came to 0 bases and at J to 10 bases, leaving 7 bases not matched to a gene. From germline, CDR1 is LGHNA and CDR2 YSLEER. CDR3 size: 15 residues. CDR3 nucleotides: TGCGCCAGCAGCCAAGAAACAGGGGGCCTCTGGGAGCAGTTCTTC. This sequence encodes CASSQETGGLWEQFF.

This chain connects TRBV29-1 to TRBJ2-3; 7 nucleotides match TRBD2. The CDR3 extends over 14 amino acids. From germline, CDR1 is SQVTM and CDR2 ANQGSEA. V dropped 4 bases and J dropped 2; count of bases not matched to a gene: 6. DNA of the CDR3: TGCAGCGTTGGTTCGGGGGGATACACAGATACGCAGTATTTT. This encodes CSVGSGGYTDTQYF.

This rearrangement joins TRBV30 to TRBJ1-4; tentative D call: TRBD1 (5 bases). Deletions cut 6 bases from V and 6 bases from J, with 20 bases between. Germline CDR1 and CDR2: GTSNPN and SVGIG (reference sequence). CDR3 length equals 15 residues. The CDR3 here is CACPLLDKGDEKLFF. The CDR3 nucleotides read TGTGCCTGCCCCCTGCTGGACAAAGGGGATGAAAAACTGTTTTTT. Filled out from reference TRBV30 and TRBJ1-4, the complete variable domain reads SQTIHQWPATLVQPVGSPLSLECTVEGTSNPNLYWYRQAAGRGLQLLFYSVGIGQISSEVPQNLSASRPQDRQFILSSKKLLLSDSGFYLCACPLLDKGDEKLFFGSGTQLSVL.

This chain links TRBV4-3 with TRBJ2-6; TRBD1 matches 10 bases. Germline trimming cut 1 base from V and 0 bases from J; bases unmatched to any gene: 6. From germline, CDR1 is LGHNA and CDR2 YSLEER. This CDR3 contains 19 residues. The DNA for the CDR3 is TGCGCCAGCAGCCAAGGGACGGGACAGGGGCCCTCTGGGGCCAACGTCCTGACTTTC. Amino acid sequence: CASSQGTGQGPSGANVLTF.

This sequence joins TRBV7-2 and TRBJ2-7; 7 bases agree with TRBD1. The CDR3 has 13 residues. Losses at the gene ends were 4 bases for V and 4 bases for J; bases not matched to a gene: 4. Germline V CDR1 and CDR2: SGHTA, FQGNSA. CDR3 nucleotides: TGTGCCAGCAGCTCGGGACAGACGTACGAGCAGTACTTC. Translation gives CASSSGQTYEQYF.

The chain has TRBV5-4 and TRBJ2-5; D remains unclear. The CDR3 runs to 11 residues. Trimming cost V 5 bases and J 5 bases, with 7 bases left between them. Germline lookup yields CDR1 SGHNT and CDR2 YYREEE (reference sequence). CDR3 DNA sequence: TGTGCCAGCAGTGGAGTCGAGACCCAGTACTTC. This codes for CASSGVETQYF.

The rearrangement links TRBV4-3 to TRBJ2-3; 9 bases map to TRBD2. The V segment lost 0 bases and the J segment 2 bases; nucleotides outside the gene matches: 12. This CDR3 contains 19 residues. CDR1 is LGHNA and CDR2 is YSLEER in the germline V gene. The CDR3 region has the DNA TGCGCCAGCAGCCAAGACTTCAGGGGCGGGAGGGCCTTCACAGATACGCAGTATTTT. It yields the protein CASSQDFRGGRAFTDTQYF.

The chain is built from TRBV11-3 and TRBJ2-1; 9 positions match TRBD2. Unmatched junction bases numbered 9, after V lost 4 bases and J lost 8 bases. There are 15 residues in the CDR3. Germline CDR1 SGHNT, CDR2 YENEEA. CDR3 sequence reads: CASSSAGTSSDEQFF. The DNA for the CDR3 is TGTGCCAGCAGCTCAGCCGGGACTAGCTCGGATGAGCAGTTCTTC.

This clone was found a few times. This chain links TRBV10-3 with TRBJ1-5, with D tentatively TRBD1 (6 bases). V shed 5 bases and J shed 7 bases, with 18 bases lying between them. The CDR3 sequence is 15 residues long. Germline CDR1 reads ENHRY; CDR2 reads SYGVKD. The CDR3 DNA sequence: TGTGCCATCAGTTCGGCGGCAGGGGAAATGCAGCCCCAGCATTTT. Translating it yields CAISSAAGEMQPQHF.

This chain uses TRBV7-2 with TRBJ1-4; TRBD1 matches 11 bases. The CDR3 has 15 amino acids. The junction had 9 bases not matched to a gene; V was cut back by 8 bases and J by 7 bases. Germline CDR1 is SGHTA and CDR2 is FQGNSA. In nucleotides, the CDR3 is TGTGCCAGCGGACTTTCCGGGACAGGGGGTGAAAAACTGTTTTTT. This encodes CASGLSGTGGEKLFF.

The chain uses TRBV7-6 and TRBJ2-1; 9 bases map to TRBD2. J was trimmed by 1 base and V by 6 bases; bases with no gene match: 10. The CDR3 totals 17 residues. Looked up from germline, CDR1 is SGHVS and CDR2 is FNYEAQ. CDR3: CASSPILSGSSYNEQFF. Written as DNA, the CDR3 is TGTGCCAGCAGTCCGATACTTAGCGGGAGTTCCTACAATGAGCAGTTCTTC.

The rearrangement joins TRBV7-8 to TRBJ1-1; 11 bases fit TRBD1. This CDR3 region has 16 residues. The junction had 6 bases not matched to a gene; V was cut back by 5 bases and J by 1 base. Germline CDR1 is SGHVS and CDR2 is FQNEAQ. The CDR3 region is CASSTRDRGSNTEAFF. The CDR3 nucleotides are TGTGCCAGCAGCACCAGGGACAGGGGGTCGAACACTGAAGCTTTCTTT.

CDR3 protein: CASSARWGGGTDTQYF. The CDR3 bases are TGTGCCAGCAGCGCCAGATGGGGCGGCGGCACAGATACGCAGTATTTT. The gene calls are TRBV9 and TRBJ2-3; tentatively, D is TRBD1 (5 bases). Trimming cost V 3 bases and J 1 base, with 15 bases left between them. The germline CDR1 and CDR2 sequences are SGDLS and YYNGEE. The CDR3 runs 16 residues.

The genes are TRBV25-1 and TRBJ2-1; D might be TRBD2 (7 bases). Trimming took off 3 bases at V and 4 bases at J, with 13 bases between the two ends. CDR1 is MGHDK and CDR2 is SYGVNS in the germline V gene. The CDR3 consists of 15 residues. In DNA form, the CDR3 reads TGTGCCAGCAGTGATCCCAGGGGAGGGTACAATGAGCAGTTCTTC. Translation gives CASSDPRGGYNEQFF.